This TCR beta chain was identified during a study of cytomegalovirus exposure and HLA in healthy donors. While unrecorded immune exposures were likely, the donors were nominally healthy when sampled. Trimming shortened V by 0 bases and J by 4 bases, and 7 bases separated the two germline ends. Germline values: CDR1 MNHEY, CDR2 SMNVEV (reference sequence). CDR3 length: 14 amino acids. The study ran its PCR with 60 Vbeta and 13 Jbeta primers. Sequenced by immunoSEQ multiplex PCR; TCRdb stores in-frame clones only, minus some. This sample has 100,000 or so clones, with roughly four fifths found just once.

The J gene is TRBJ1-5, the V gene TRBV27, with D unclear. This clonotype was obtained from a woman between 40 and 50 years old in good health and CMV-seropositive. Input material: PBMCs. The CDR3 protein is CASSLSQANQPQHF. DNA of the CDR3: TGTGCCAGCAGTTTATCCCAGGCTAATCAGCCCCAGCATTTT.